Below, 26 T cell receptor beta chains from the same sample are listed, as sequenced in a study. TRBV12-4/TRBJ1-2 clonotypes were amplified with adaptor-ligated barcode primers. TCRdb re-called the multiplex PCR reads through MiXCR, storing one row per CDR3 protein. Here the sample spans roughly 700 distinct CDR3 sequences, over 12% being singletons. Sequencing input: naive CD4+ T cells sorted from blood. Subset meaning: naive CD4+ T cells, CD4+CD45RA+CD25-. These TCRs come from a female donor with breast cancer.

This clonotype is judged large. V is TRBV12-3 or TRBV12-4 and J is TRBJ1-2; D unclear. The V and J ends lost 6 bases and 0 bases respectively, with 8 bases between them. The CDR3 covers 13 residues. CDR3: CASSRMANYGYTF. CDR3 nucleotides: TGTGCCAGCAGCCGAATGGCTAACTATGGCTACACCTTC.

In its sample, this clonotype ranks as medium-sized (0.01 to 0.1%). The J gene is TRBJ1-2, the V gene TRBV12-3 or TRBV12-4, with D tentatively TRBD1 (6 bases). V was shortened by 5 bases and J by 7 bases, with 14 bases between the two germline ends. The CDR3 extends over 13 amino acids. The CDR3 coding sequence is TGTGCCAGCAGTCAGGGGACGAGGGTTGGCTACACCTTC. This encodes CASSQGTRVGYTF.

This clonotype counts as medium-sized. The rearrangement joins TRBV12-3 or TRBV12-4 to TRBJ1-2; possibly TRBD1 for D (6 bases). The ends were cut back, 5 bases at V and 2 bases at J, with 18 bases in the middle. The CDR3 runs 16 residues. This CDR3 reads CASSRTGRGQNYGYTF. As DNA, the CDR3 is TGTGCCAGCAGTCGTACGGGACGAGGACAGAACTATGGCTACACCTTC.

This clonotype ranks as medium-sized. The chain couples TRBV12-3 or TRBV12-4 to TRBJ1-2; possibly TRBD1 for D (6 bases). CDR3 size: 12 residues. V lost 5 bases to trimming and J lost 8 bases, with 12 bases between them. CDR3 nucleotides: TGTGCCAGCAGTGACACAGGGACGGGCTACACCTTC. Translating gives CASSDTGTGYTF.

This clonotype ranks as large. The CDR3 reads CASSLLSGNYGYTF. DNA for the CDR3: TGTGCCAGCAGTTTATTATCGGGGAACTATGGCTACACCTTC. The chain carries TRBV12-3 or TRBV12-4 and TRBJ1-2; D unresolved. V was pared by 2 bases and J by 2 bases, with 9 bases between. The CDR3 is made up of 14 amino acids.

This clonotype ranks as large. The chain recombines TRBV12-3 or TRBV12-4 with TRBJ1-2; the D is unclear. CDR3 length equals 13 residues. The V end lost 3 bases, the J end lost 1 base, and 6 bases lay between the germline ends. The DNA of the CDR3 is TGTGCCAGCAGTTTCGGTCATAACTATGGCTACACCTTC. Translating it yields CASSFGHNYGYTF.

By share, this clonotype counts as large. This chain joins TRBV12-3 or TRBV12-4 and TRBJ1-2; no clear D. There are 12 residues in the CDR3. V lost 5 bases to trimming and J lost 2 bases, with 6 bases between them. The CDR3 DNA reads TGTGCCAGCAGTCTCGGAAACTATGGCTACACCTTC. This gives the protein CASSLGNYGYTF.

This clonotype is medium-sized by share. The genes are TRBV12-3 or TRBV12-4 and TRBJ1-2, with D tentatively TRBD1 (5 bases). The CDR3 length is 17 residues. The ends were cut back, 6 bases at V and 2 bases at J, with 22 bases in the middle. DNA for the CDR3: TGTGCCAGCAGCTATGCCCTGGGGCAGGGCCAGAACTATGGCTACACCTTC. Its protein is CASSYALGQGQNYGYTF.

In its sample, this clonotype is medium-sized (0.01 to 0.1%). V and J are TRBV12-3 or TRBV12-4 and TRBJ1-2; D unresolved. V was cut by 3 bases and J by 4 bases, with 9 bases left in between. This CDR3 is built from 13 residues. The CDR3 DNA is TGTGCCAGCAGTTTTGAGAGCCTCTATGGCTACACCTTC. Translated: CASSFESLYGYTF.

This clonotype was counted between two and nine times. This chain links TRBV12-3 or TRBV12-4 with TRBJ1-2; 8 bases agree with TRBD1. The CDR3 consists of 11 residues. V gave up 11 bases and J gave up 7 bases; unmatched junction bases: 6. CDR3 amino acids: CAVGQGGGYTF. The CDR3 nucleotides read TGTGCCGTAGGACAGGGAGGTGGCTACACCTTC.

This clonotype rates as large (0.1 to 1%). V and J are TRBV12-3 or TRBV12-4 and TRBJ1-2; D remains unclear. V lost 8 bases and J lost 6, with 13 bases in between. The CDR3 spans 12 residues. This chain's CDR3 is CASREDFHGYTF. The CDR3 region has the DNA TGTGCCAGCCGGGAGGACTTTCATGGCTACACCTTC.

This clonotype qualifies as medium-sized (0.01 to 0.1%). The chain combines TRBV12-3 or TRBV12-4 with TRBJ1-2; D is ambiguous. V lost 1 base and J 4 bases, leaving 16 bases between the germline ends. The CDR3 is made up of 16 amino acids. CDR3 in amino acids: CASSLGGGRYSYGYTF. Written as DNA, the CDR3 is TGTGCCAGCAGTTTAGGTGGAGGAAGGTATTCCTATGGCTACACCTTC.

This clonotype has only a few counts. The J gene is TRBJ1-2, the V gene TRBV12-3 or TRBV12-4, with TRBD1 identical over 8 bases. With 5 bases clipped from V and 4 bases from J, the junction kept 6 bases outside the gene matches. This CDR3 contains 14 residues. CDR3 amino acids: CASSTDRVTYGYTF. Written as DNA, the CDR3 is TGTGCCAGCAGTACGGACAGGGTAACCTATGGCTACACCTTC.

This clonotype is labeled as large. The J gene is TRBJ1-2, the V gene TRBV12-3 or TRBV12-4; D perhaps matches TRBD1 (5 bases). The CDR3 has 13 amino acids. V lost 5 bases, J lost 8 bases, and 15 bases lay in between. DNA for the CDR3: TGTGCCAGCAGTATCAGGGAAAGGGACGGCTACACCTTC. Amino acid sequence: CASSIRERDGYTF.

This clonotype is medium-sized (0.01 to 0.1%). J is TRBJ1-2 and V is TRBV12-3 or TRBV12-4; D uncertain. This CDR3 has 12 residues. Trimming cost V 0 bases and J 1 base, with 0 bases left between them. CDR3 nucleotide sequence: TGTGCCAGCAGTTTAGCTAACTATGGCTACACCTTC. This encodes CASSLANYGYTF.

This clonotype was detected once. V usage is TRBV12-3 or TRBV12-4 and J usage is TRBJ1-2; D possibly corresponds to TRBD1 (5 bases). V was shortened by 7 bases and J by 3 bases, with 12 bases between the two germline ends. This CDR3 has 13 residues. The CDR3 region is CASNWSRDYGYTF. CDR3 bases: TGTGCCAGCAATTGGAGCAGGGACTATGGCTACACCTTC.

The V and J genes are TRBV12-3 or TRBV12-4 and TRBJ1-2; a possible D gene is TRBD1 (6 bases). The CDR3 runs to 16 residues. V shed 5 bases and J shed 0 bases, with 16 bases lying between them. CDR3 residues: CASSRLAGTSNYGYTF. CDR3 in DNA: TGTGCCAGCAGTCGCCTCGCGGGGACATCTAACTATGGCTACACCTTC.

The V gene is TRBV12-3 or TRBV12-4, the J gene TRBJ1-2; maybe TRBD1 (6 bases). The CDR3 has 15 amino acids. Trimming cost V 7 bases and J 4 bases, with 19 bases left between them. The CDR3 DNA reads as TGTGCCAGCAACACAGGGTTAGTGGGTGGCTATGGCTACACCTTC. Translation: CASNTGLVGGYGYTF.

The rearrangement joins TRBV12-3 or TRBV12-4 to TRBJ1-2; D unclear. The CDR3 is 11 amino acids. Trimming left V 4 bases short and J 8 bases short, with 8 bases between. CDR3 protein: CASSSRRGYTF. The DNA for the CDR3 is TGTGCCAGCAGTTCCCGGAGGGGCTACACCTTC.

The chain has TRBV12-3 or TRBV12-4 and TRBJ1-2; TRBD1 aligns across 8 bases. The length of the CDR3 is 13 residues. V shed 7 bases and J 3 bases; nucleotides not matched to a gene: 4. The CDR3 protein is CASTGQGYYGYTF. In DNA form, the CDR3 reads TGTGCCAGCACCGGACAGGGCTACTATGGCTACACCTTC.

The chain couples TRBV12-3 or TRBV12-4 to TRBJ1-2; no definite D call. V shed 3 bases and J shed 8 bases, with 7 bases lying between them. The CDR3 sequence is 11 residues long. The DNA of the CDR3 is TGTGCCAGCAGTTTTAGGGTCGGCTACACCTTC. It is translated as CASSFRVGYTF.

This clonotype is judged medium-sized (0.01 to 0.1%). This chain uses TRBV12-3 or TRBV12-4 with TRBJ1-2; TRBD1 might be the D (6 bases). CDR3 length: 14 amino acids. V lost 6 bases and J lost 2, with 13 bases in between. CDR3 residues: CASSRGTGNYGYTF. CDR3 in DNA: TGTGCCAGCAGCCGGGGAACAGGGAACTATGGCTACACCTTC.

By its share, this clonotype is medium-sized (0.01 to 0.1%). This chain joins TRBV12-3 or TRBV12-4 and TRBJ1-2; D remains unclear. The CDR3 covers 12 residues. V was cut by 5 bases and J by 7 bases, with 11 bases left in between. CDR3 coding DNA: TGTGCCAGCAGTCCAGAGTTGCGTGGCTACACCTTC. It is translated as CASSPELRGYTF.

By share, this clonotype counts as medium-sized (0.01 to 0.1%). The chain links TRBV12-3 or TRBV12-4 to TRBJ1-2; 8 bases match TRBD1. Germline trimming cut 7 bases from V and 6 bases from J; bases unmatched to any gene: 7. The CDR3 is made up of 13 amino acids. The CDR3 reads CASTLGQGHGYTF. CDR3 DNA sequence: TGTGCCAGCACCCTAGGACAGGGCCATGGCTACACCTTC.

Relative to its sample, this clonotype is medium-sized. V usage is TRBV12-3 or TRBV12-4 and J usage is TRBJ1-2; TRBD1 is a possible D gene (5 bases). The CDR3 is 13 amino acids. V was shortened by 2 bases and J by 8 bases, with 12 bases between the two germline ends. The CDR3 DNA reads TGTGCCAGCAGTTTAAATGGGGCGCGGGGCTACACCTTC. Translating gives CASSLNGARGYTF.

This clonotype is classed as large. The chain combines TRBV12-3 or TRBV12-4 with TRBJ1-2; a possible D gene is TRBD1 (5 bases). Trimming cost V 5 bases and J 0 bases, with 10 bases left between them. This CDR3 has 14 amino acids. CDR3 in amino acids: CASSPTAANYGYTF. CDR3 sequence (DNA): TGTGCCAGCAGTCCGACAGCAGCTAACTATGGCTACACCTTC.